This T cell receptor (beta chain) was profiled in a study of T cell responses to AZD1222 COVID-19 vaccine. Germline V CDR1 and CDR2: MDHEN, SYDVKM. CDR3 length equals 16 residues. J lost 3 bases, V lost 6 bases, and 10 bases had no gene match. Findings of the study overall: The repertoires were collected only after the peak T cell response.

The method was immunoSEQ multiplex PCR; TCRdb's version includes in-frame clones alone and lacks a portion of them. The table records 150,000 or so clones, approximately 90% of them present only once. With respect to this clone: Its matching antigen is unknown.

The J gene is TRBJ1-2, the V gene TRBV28; 10 nucleotides agree with TRBD1. This material consisted of peripheral blood, taken on day 0 of AZD1222 vaccination. This clonotype was sampled from an adult in good health. For the CDR3, the DNA is TGTGCCAGCAGCCGGACAGGGGGGGAATCCTACTATGGCTACACCTTC. Amino acids: CASSRTGGESYYGYTF.